The text below deals with one TCR beta chain. Its antigen is not known. The data are from a study of cytomegalovirus exposure and HLA in healthy donors. It was with 60 Vbeta and 13 Jbeta primers that the PCR ran. Profiling relied on immunoSEQ multiplex PCR, and the TCRdb table lists in-frame clones only, not all of them. This sample's clone table lists approximately 38,000 clones. Whole-study findings and limits: The investigators catalogued 150 or so TCR beta chains as cytomegalovirus-associated. In a later analysis, productive TCRs from donors in an Asian-associated ancestry cluster reportedly carried fewer N-insertions than the cohort mean.

The receptor comes from a human donor in good health. The sequencing input was PBMCs.

CDR3 coding DNA: TGTGCCAGTACCCCCCGGGGTGTTCAGCCCCAGCATTTT. This codes for CASTPRGVQPQHF. The chain links TRBV19 to TRBJ1-5; no reliable D call. The germline V gene has CDR1 LNHDA and CDR2 SQIVND (reference sequence). The V end was cut by 7 bases, the J end by 6 bases, with 13 bases between. The CDR3 sequence is 13 residues long. The entire variable domain, with the rest obtained from reference TRBV19 and TRBJ1-5, is as follows: DGGITQSPKYLFRKEGQNVTLSCEQNLNHDAMYWYRQDPGQGLRLIYYSQIVNDFQKGDIAEGYSVSREKKESFPLTVTSAQKNPTAFYLCASTPRGVQPQHFGDGTRLSIL.